Listed below are T cell receptor beta chains from one sample, sequenced in a study of PD-L1 blockade in urothelial cancer. Profiled with immunoSEQ multiplex PCR; TCRdb holds only in-frame clones, not every one. The profile shows tens of thousands of clones, around 86% of them singletons. Material: PBMCs, obtained around atezolizumab (anti-PD-L1) treatment. These receptors were collected from a man aged 55 to 70 with urothelial cancer. The CDR3 runs from the conserved cysteine through the conserved F or W. A D gene is named only where the DNA matches it firmly. For some rows the clone size is stated as once, few or many, or as a class when expanded; others skip it.

v_call	j_call	clone_size	d_call	cdr3_aa	cdr3_nt
TRBV5-4	TRBJ2-3	NA	TRBD2	CASSLVLAGGTNRPDTQYF	TGTGCCAGCAGCTTGGTTCTAGCGGGGGGTACCAATAGACCAGATACGCAGTATTTT
TRBV5-8	TRBJ1-2	NA	NA	CASSRELDSYGYTF	TGCGCCAGCAGCCGAGAGCTGGACAGCTATGGCTACACCTTC
TRBV11-3	TRBJ1-1	NA	NA	CASSASLRGTEAFF	TGTGCCAGCAGCGCCTCTTTGCGGGGCACTGAAGCTTTCTTT
TRBV5-1	TRBJ2-5	NA	TRBD2	CASSLTSGQETQYF	TGCGCCAGCAGCCTAACTAGCGGACAAGAGACCCAGTACTTC
TRBV12-1	TRBJ1-5	NA	NA	CASSFNQGQEPNQPQHF	TGTGCCAGCAGCTTCAATCAAGGACAGGAGCCCAATCAGCCCCAGCATTTT
TRBV13	TRBJ2-2	few	NA	CASSSEGGTGELFF	TGTGCCAGCAGCTCGGAAGGAGGGACCGGGGAGCTGTTTTTT
TRBV18	TRBJ1-5	NA	TRBD1	CASSTDRGGGQPQHF	TGTGCCAGCTCTACGGACAGGGGAGGAGGTCAGCCCCAGCATTTT
TRBV6-5	TRBJ1-6	NA	NA	CASRVPGPSNSPLHF	TGTGCCAGCAGAGTCCCGGGTCCTTCTAATTCACCCCTCCACTTT
TRBV5-1	TRBJ2-1	NA	NA	CASSSGYNEQFF	TGCGCCAGCAGCTCGGGGTACAATGAGCAGTTCTTC
TRBV5-1	TRBJ1-5	NA	NA	CASSLGPAGNQPQHF	TGCGCCAGCAGCTTGGGGCCAGCGGGCAATCAGCCCCAGCATTTT
TRBV5-1	TRBJ1-3	NA	TRBD1	CASSSTGQGTSGNTIYF	TGCGCCAGCAGCAGCACCGGACAGGGGACCTCTGGAAACACCATATATTTT
TRBV6-1	TRBJ2-7	NA	NA	CASSRDLQYEQYF	TGTGCCAGCAGCCGGGACTTACAATACGAGCAGTACTTC
TRBV28	TRBJ1-4	NA	NA	CASREQGRKEKLFF	TGTGCCAGCAGAGAACAGGGAAGGAAGGAAAAACTGTTTTTT
TRBV6-6	TRBJ1-5	NA	TRBD1	CASKYRTGDSNQPQHF	TGTGCCAGCAAGTACCGGACAGGGGATAGCAATCAGCCCCAGCATTTT
TRBV5-1	TRBJ2-7	NA	TRBD1	CASSLDLTGSQYF	TGCGCCAGCAGCTTGGATTTGACAGGGTCGCAGTACTTC
TRBV10-2	TRBJ1-5	few	TRBD1	CASGDRRVRQPQHF	TGCGCCAGCGGGGACAGGAGAGTTCGTCAGCCCCAGCATTTT
TRBV28	TRBJ1-5	NA	NA	CASSTPIREPQHF	TGTGCCAGCAGCACCCCGATCAGGGAGCCCCAGCATTTT
TRBV7-9	TRBJ1-6	NA	NA	CASSPQHTSTLHF	TGTGCCAGCAGCCCGCAACACACCTCAACCCTCCACTTT
TRBV9	TRBJ1-1	few	TRBD1	CASSLRTGPNTEAFF	TGTGCCAGCAGCCTACGGACAGGTCCGAACACTGAAGCTTTCTTT
TRBV5-1	TRBJ2-1	NA	NA	CASSLGQGRDEQFF	TGCGCCAGCAGCTTGGGGCAGGGGCGGGATGAGCAGTTCTTC
TRBV19	TRBJ1-2	NA	NA	CASSRQEANYGYTF	TGTGCCAGTAGTCGGCAGGAAGCTAACTATGGCTACACCTTC
TRBV2	TRBJ2-5	once	TRBD1	CASSRQGRKETQYF	TGTGCCAGCAGTAGACAGGGACGAAAAGAGACCCAGTACTTC